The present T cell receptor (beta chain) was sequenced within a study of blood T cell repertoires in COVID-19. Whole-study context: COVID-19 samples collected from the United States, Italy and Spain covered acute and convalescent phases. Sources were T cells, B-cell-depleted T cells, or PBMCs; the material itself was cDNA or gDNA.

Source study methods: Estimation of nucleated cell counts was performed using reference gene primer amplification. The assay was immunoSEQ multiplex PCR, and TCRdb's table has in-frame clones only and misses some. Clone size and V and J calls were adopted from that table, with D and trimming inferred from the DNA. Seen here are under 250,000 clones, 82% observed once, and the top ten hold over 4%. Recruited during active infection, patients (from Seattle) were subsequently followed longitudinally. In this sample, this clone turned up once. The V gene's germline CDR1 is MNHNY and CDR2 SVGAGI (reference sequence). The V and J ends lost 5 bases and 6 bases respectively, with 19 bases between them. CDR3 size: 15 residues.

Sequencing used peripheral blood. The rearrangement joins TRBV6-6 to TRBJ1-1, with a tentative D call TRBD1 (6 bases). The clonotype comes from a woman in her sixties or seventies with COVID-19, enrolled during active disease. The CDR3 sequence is CASSAARQANPEAFF. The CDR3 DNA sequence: TGTGCCAGCAGTGCCGCTCGACAGGCCAACCCTGAAGCTTTCTTT.